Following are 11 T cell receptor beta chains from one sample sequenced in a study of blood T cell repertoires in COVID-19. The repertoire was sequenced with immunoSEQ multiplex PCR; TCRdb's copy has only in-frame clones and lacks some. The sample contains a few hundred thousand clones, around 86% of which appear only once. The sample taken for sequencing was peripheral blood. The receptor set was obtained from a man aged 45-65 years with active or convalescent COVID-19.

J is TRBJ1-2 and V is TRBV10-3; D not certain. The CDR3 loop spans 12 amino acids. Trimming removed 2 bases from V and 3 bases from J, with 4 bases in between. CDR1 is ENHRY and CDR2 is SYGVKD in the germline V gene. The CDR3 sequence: CAISEPDYGYTF. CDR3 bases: TGTGCCATCAGTGAGCCAGACTATGGCTACACCTTC.

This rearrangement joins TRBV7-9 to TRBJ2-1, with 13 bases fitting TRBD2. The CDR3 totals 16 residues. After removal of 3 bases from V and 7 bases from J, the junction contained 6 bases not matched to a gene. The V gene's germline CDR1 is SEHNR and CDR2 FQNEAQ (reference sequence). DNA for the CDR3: TGTGCCAGCAGCTTGGGGACTAGCGGGGTGGGAAATGAGCAGTTCTTC. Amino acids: CASSLGTSGVGNEQFF.

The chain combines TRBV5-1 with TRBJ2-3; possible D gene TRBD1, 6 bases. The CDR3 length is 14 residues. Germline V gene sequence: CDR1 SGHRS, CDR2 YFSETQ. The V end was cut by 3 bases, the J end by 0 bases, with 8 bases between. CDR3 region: CASSSGQSTDTQYF. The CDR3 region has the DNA TGCGCCAGCAGCTCGGGACAAAGCACAGATACGCAGTATTTT.

The chain's CDR3 is CASSEHSGYNSPLHF. The CDR3 coding sequence is TGTGCCAGCAGTGAACACAGTGGGTATAATTCACCCCTCCACTTT. The chain joins TRBV2 to TRBJ1-6; D is unclear. Germline values: CDR1 SNHLY, CDR2 FYNNEI. The CDR3 totals 15 residues. V was shortened by 2 bases and J by 4 bases, with 9 bases between the two germline ends.

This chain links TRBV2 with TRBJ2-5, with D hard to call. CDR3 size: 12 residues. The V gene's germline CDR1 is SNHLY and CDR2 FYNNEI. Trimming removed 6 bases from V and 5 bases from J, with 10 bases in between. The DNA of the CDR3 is TGTGCCAGCAGATATGAGGAGGAGACCCAGTACTTC. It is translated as CASRYEEETQYF.

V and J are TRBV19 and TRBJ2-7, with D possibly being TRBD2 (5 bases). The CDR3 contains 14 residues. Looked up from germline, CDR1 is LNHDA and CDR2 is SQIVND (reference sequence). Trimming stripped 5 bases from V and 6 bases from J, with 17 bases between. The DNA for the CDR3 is TGTGCCAGTAGTCACGGACGGAGGCTTAGCGAGCAGTACTTC. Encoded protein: CASSHGRRLSEQYF.

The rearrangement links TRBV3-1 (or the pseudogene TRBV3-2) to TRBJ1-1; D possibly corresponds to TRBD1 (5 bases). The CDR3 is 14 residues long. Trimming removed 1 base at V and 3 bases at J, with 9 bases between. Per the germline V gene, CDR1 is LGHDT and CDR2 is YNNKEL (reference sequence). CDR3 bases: TGTGCCAGCAGCCAAGTATTAGGGGACACTGAAGCTTTCTTT. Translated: CASSQVLGDTEAFF.

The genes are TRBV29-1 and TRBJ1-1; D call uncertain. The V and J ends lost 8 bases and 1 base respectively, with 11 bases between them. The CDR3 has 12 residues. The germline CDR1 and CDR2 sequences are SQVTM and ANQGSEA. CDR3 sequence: CSYHSGNTEAFF. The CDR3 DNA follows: TGCAGCTACCATTCCGGGAACACTGAAGCTTTCTTT.

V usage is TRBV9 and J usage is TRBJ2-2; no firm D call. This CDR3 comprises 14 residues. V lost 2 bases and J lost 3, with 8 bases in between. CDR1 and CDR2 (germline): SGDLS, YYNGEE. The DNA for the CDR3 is TGTGCCAGCAGCGTCACTCCTTACACCGGGGAGCTGTTTTTT. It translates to CASSVTPYTGELFF.

The CDR3 DNA sequence: TGTGCCAGCAGCGACAGGCAACTTTTTTCCTACGAGCAGTACTTC. Translation gives CASSDRQLFSYEQYF. The V and J genes are TRBV6-2 or TRBV6-3 and TRBJ2-7; tentatively, D is TRBD1 (6 bases). The CDR3 is 15 amino acids. In germline, CDR1 is MNHEY, CDR2 SVGEGT. V lost 6 bases, J lost 1 base, and 16 bases lay in between.

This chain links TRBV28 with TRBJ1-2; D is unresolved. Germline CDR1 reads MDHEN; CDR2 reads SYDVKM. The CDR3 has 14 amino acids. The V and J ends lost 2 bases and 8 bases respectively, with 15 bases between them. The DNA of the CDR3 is TGTGCCAGCAGTTTAACCCAACTGACCGGGGGCTACACCTTC. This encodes CASSLTQLTGGYTF.